Detailed here is one T cell receptor (beta chain). Its antigen remains unidentified. The data derive from a study of T cell responses to AZD1222 COVID-19 vaccine. About the research overall: Samples with a second dose at about 4 or about 12 weeks were pooled together. Study-level findings and limits: Spike-specific TCR breadth and depth grew following two AZD1222 doses. The study reported that nearly half of spike-specific TCRs target unmutated variant regions. Repertoire sampling occurred only after the peak T cell response.

Clones were sequenced by immunoSEQ multiplex PCR, and TCRdb holds only the in-frame ones, with some missing. The profile covers roughly 150,000 clones, with approximately 90% appearing a single time and about 4.4% taken by the ten largest. Germline loops: CDR1 LNHDA, CDR2 SQIVND (reference sequence). CDR3 length equals 15 residues. Trimming took 4 bases from V and 2 from J; bases not matched to a gene: 8. The sample in question was peripheral blood, obtained on day 0 of AZD1222 vaccination. The gene calls are TRBV19 and TRBJ2-7; TRBD2 aligns across 7 bases. This receptor was obtained from an adult in good health. CDR3 sequence (DNA): TGTGCCAGTAGTACGCTCTTGGGGGGGACCTACGAGCAGTACTTC. Encoded protein: CASSTLLGGTYEQYF.